These 12 T cell receptor beta chains were sequenced from one sample in a study of blood T cell repertoires in COVID-19. Generated by immunoSEQ multiplex PCR, the TCRdb table keeps only in-frame clones and is missing some. The sample holds about 41,000 clones; around 81% are singletons and the top ten take roughly 45%. Sequenced sample: peripheral blood. These receptors were collected from a woman of 80 years or more with acute or convalescent COVID-19.

This rearrangement joins TRBV16 to TRBJ1-1, with D perhaps TRBD1 (5 bases). V lost 4 bases and J 0 bases, leaving 15 bases between the germline ends. CDR3 length: 16 residues. Germline V gene sequence: CDR1 KGHSY, CDR2 FQNENV. The CDR3 DNA is TGTGCCAGCAGCCCCGGGGGACGGGGGATGAACACTGAAGCTTTCTTT. This translates into CASSPGGRGMNTEAFF.

This clone came up many times. The V call is TRBV30, the J call TRBJ1-1; D is undetermined. V was pared by 8 bases and J by 1 base, with 8 bases between. Germline V lookup: CDR1 GTSNPN, CDR2 SVGIG (reference sequence). The CDR3 is 11 residues long. In nucleotides, the CDR3 is TGTGCCGCGGAAAGGAACACTGAAGCTTTCTTT. Its protein product is CAAERNTEAFF.

This clone was seen just once. The chain combines TRBV9 with TRBJ2-3; D is perhaps TRBD1 (6 bases). The germline V gene has CDR1 SGDLS and CDR2 YYNGEE. This CDR3 has 14 residues. Trimming cost V 3 bases and J 8 bases, with 16 bases left between them. The CDR3, as DNA: TGTGCCAGCAGCGCTTTCCAACAGGGAGCTACGCAGTATTTT. This translates into CASSAFQQGATQYF.

V and J are TRBV10-3 and TRBJ2-7; 9 nucleotides agree with TRBD1. Looked up from germline, CDR1 is ENHRY and CDR2 is SYGVKD. CDR3 length: 13 amino acids. Germline trimming cut 4 bases from V and 2 bases from J; bases unmatched to any gene: 0. The CDR3 bases are TGTGCCATCAGTGGGGACAGGGCCTACGAGCAGTACTTC. Protein: CAISGDRAYEQYF.

V is TRBV11-2 and J is TRBJ1-1; 9 bases fit TRBD1. Germline V CDR1 and CDR2: SGHAT, FQNNGV. Trimming cost V 2 bases and J 5 bases; bases outside gene matches: 3. The CDR3 totals 14 residues. CDR3 protein: CASSLRQGETEAFF. The CDR3 DNA reads as TGTGCCAGCAGCTTAAGACAGGGGGAAACTGAAGCTTTCTTT.

The gene calls are TRBV7-9 and TRBJ2-3; D gene unclear. Between the trimmed V and J ends, which lost 1 base and 5 bases, there was a span of 7 bases. The CDR3 has 13 amino acids. Germline V gene data show CDR1 as SEHNR and CDR2 as FQNEAQ (reference sequence). The CDR3 here is CASSLDSRDTQYF. CDR3 nucleotide sequence: TGTGCCAGCAGCTTAGATTCCCGAGATACGCAGTATTTT.

This clone was seen a handful of times. The chain employs TRBV13 and TRBJ2-1; 8 bases agree with TRBD2. The CDR3 is 15 amino acids. V was pared by 5 bases and J by 5 bases, with 8 bases of the junction left unmatched. The germline V gene encodes CDR1 PRHDT and CDR2 FYEKMQ (reference sequence). The CDR3 loop is CASSTSGRRDNEQFF. DNA for the CDR3: TGTGCCAGCAGCACTAGCGGTAGGCGGGACAATGAGCAGTTCTTC.

This chain links TRBV28 with TRBJ2-5; 8 nucleotides align to TRBD1. The CDR3 spans 14 residues. Trimming removed 4 bases from V and 5 bases from J; junction bases left unmatched: 6. Germline V lookup: CDR1 MDHEN, CDR2 SYDVKM. CDR3 DNA sequence: TGTGCCAGCAGTTCCGACAGGGGCGAGGAGACCCAGTACTTC. It translates to CASSSDRGEETQYF.

This sequence joins TRBV11-2 and TRBJ1-6, with 9 bases matching TRBD1. CDR1 and CDR2 from the germline V gene are SGHAT and FQNNGV. Germline trimming cut 6 bases from V and 10 bases from J; bases unmatched to any gene: 7. This CDR3 is built from 14 residues. The chain's CDR3 is CASRRQGEGSPLHF. The CDR3 nucleotides read TGTGCCAGCAGGCGACAGGGGGAAGGGTCACCCCTCCACTTT.

The chain combines TRBV19 with TRBJ2-5; no clear D. Germline CDR1 and CDR2: LNHDA and SQIVND (reference sequence). V was cut by 4 bases and J by 3 bases, with 3 bases left in between. This CDR3 region has 11 residues. Here the CDR3 reads CASSTEETQYF. In nucleotides, the CDR3 is TGTGCCAGTAGTACAGAAGAGACCCAGTACTTC.

The chain's CDR3 is CASSYGLAGGKETQYF. The CDR3 nucleotides read TGTGCCAGCAGTTACGGTCTAGCGGGGGGGAAAGAGACCCAGTACTTC. The J gene is TRBJ2-5, the V gene TRBV6-2 or TRBV6-3, with 12 bases that match TRBD2. V shed 2 bases, J shed 3 bases, and the junction held 4 bases outside the gene matches. Germline loops: CDR1 MNHEY, CDR2 SVGEGT. The CDR3 runs to 16 residues.

The genes are TRBV12-3 or TRBV12-4 and TRBJ1-2; a possible D gene is TRBD1 (6 bases). The V gene lost 7 bases and the J gene lost 4 bases, with 10 bases spanning the gap. The CDR3 has 12 residues. CDR3 DNA: TGTGCCAGCACCCGGACAGTCTATGGCTACACCTTC. Its translation: CASTRTVYGYTF.